The T cell receptor beta chain described here comes from a study of blood T cells in healthy people across ages. Study context: For every two T cells, template switching captured about one barcoded beta molecule.

This CDR3 comprises 12 residues. Between the trimmed V and J ends, which lost 7 bases and 13 bases, there was a span of 18 bases. Germline values: CDR1 SGHTS, CDR2 YDEGEE. Study-wide points: Strong correlation was found linking TCR beta diversity to naive T cell percentage. Shifts in expanded clonotypes may have been confounded by donor CMV status, which was unknown.

In the case of this clonotype: Its matching antigen is unknown.

A J-beta primer mix and a sample-barcoded 5' primer were used in a second PCR of roughly 7 to 12 cycles. TCRdb re-derived calls from the 5' RACE reads in MiXCR, one entry per CDR3 protein. The table records approximately 290,000 distinct CDR3 sequences, around 30% of them present only once. The TCR comes from a woman aged 65 to 85 in good health. V usage is TRBV5-8 and J usage is TRBJ2-4, with D possibly matching TRBD1 (6 bases). The material sequenced was blood. CDR3 sequence: CASGIQGLYQYF. In DNA form, the CDR3 reads TGTGCCAGCGGGATACAGGGCCTCTACCAGTACTTC.